Sequencing of this T cell receptor beta chain was carried out in a study of T cells in Graves' hyperthyroidism and ophthalmopathy. Researchers defined stable Graves' hyperthyroidism as no ophthalmopathy progression within 18 months. Diagnosis of hyperthyroidism was new in patients aged 18 to 65, and its duration was under 2 months. Patients were excluded for uncontrolled infection, other autoimmune disease, pregnancy or lactation. This clonotype has a count of ten or more. Its antigen is unknown. Researchers amplified the TCR beta CDR3 regions from RNA transcripts. Primed by the HTBI set, a first-round RT-PCR was run on the TCR CDR3. TCRdb re-analysed the multiplex PCR reads in MiXCR, keeping a single row per CDR3 protein. The profile covers a few hundred thousand distinct CDR3 sequences, with about 16% appearing a single time and around a third taken by the ten largest. The CDR3 spans 15 residues. Germline lookup yields CDR1 MNHEY and CDR2 SVGEGT. Deletions cut 0 bases from V and 2 bases from J, with 11 bases between.

General study results and limits: Appearing also in blood were most of the thyroid clonotypes expanded above 0.001.

This receptor was taken from a woman aged 30 to 39 with Graves' hyperthyroidism. What was sequenced was blood. The chain combines TRBV6-2 or TRBV6-3 with TRBJ2-7; D may be TRBD2 (5 bases). The CDR3, as DNA: TGTGCCAGCAGTTACTCGAGACCGGGGACCTACGAGCAGTACTTC. Translation: CASSYSRPGTYEQYF.